These 28 T cell receptor beta chains came from one sample sequenced in a study of blood T cells in healthy people across ages. Using a J-beta primer mix together with a sample-barcoded 5' primer, a second PCR was run for roughly 6 to 12 cycles. TCRdb re-called the 5' RACE reads with MiXCR, one entry per CDR3 protein. The repertoire has about 730,000 distinct CDR3 sequences, about 42% of them found once; the top ten carry approximately 22%. Sample: blood. These receptor sequences come from a woman aged 55-69 years in good health.

This chain links TRBV10-3 with TRBJ2-3; TRBD2 aligns across 7 bases. The trim removed 6 bases at V and 2 bases at J, leaving 8 bases unmatched. The CDR3 is 15 residues long. Germline V lookup: CDR1 ENHRY, CDR2 SYGVKD. CDR3 sequence (DNA): TGTGCCATCAGGGGAGCGGGGAGTTTCACAGATACGCAGTATTTT. Its protein product is CAIRGAGSFTDTQYF.

This chain connects TRBV30 to TRBJ2-1; 12 bases line up with TRBD1. Looked up from germline, CDR1 is GTSNPN and CDR2 is SVGIG (reference sequence). The CDR3 has 13 residues. Germline trimming cut 8 bases from V and 9 bases from J; bases unmatched to any gene: 8. The CDR3 reads CARRGQGAGEQFF. The CDR3 DNA follows: TGTGCCCGGCGGGGACAGGGGGCCGGTGAGCAGTTCTTC. The full variable domain, completed using reference TRBV30 and TRBJ2-1, is SQTIHQWPATLVQPVGSPLSLECTVEGTSNPNLYWYRQAAGRGLQLLFYSVGIGQISSEVPQNLSASRPQDRQFILSSKKLLLSDSGFYLCARRGQGAGEQFFGPGTRLTVL.

The chain links TRBV4-2 to TRBJ2-3; the D is unclear. V lost 3 bases to trimming and J lost 2 bases, with 12 bases between them. CDR1 is LGHNA, CDR2 YNFKEQ, per germline. CDR3 length: 15 residues. CDR3 protein: CASSHAYLDTDTQYF. CDR3 coding DNA: TGTGCCAGCAGCCATGCCTACCTGGACACAGATACGCAGTATTTT.

The rearrangement links TRBV27 to TRBJ2-5; 11 bases agree with TRBD2. With V trimmed by 2 bases and J by 11 bases, 10 bases remained unmatched. This CDR3 is 15 amino acids long. Germline lookup yields CDR1 MNHEY and CDR2 SMNVEV (reference sequence). The CDR3 sequence: CASSLRLAGGVEQYF. CDR3 in DNA: TGTGCCAGCAGTTTACGGTTAGCGGGAGGGGTAGAGCAGTACTTC.

Many counts were recorded for this clonotype. The gene calls are TRBV29-1 and TRBJ2-1; D is unclear. CDR1 and CDR2 from the germline V gene are SQVTM and ANQGSEA. Trimming stripped 6 bases from V and 4 bases from J, with 10 bases between. The length of the CDR3 is 12 residues. Here the CDR3 reads CSVADRYNEQFF. As DNA, the CDR3 is TGCAGCGTCGCGGACCGGTACAATGAGCAGTTCTTC.

This clonotype was seen at least ten times. The J gene is TRBJ2-1, the V gene TRBV29-1; D might be TRBD1 or TRBD2, each matching 5 bases. The germline CDR1 and CDR2 sequences are SQVTM and ANQGSEA. The CDR3 covers 12 residues. Trimming pared 4 bases from V and 4 bases from J, leaving 8 bases between. The CDR3 is CSVGGRYNEQFF. The CDR3 DNA sequence: TGCAGCGTTGGGGGACGGTACAATGAGCAGTTCTTC.

This clonotype was detected only a few times. The genes are TRBV6-1 and TRBJ2-3; 7 bases fit TRBD1. CDR3 length: 14 residues. CDR1 and CDR2 from the germline V gene are MNHNS and SASEGT. V was pared by 6 bases and J by 2 bases, with 5 bases of the junction left unmatched. The CDR3 coding sequence is TGTGCCAGCAGCACAGGGGAGACCACAGATACGCAGTATTTT. Protein: CASSTGETTDTQYF.

The V call is TRBV2, the J call TRBJ2-7, with 12 nucleotides matching TRBD2. The junction had 5 bases not matched to a gene; V was cut back by 11 bases and J by 0 bases. The CDR3 loop spans 14 amino acids. Germline V gene data show CDR1 as SNHLY and CDR2 as FYNNEI. The CDR3 is CAGLAGWSSYEQYF. CDR3 sequence (DNA): TGTGCCGGACTAGCGGGATGGAGCTCCTACGAGCAGTACTTC.

As concerns this clonotype: The junction differs from germline at one of its ends, possibly a read error. V usage is TRBV7-2 and J usage is TRBJ1-2, with 7 positions matching TRBD1. CDR1 is SGHTA, CDR2 FQGNSA, per germline. The CDR3 is 14 residues long. The CDR3 protein is CVSSYPDRPYGYTF. The CDR3 DNA follows: TGTGTCAGCAGCTACCCGGACAGGCCCTATGGCTACACCTTC. The complete variable domain, with remaining parts taken from reference TRBV7-2 and TRBJ1-2, reads GAGVSQSPSNKVTEKGKDVELRCDPISGHTALYWYRQSLGQGLEFLIYFQGNSAPDKSGLPSDRFSAERTGGSVSTLTIQRTQQEDSAVYLCVSSYPDRPYGYTFGSGTRLTVV.

As to this clonotype: Being one base from a much bigger clone, this may be a read error. The chain recombines TRBV7-3 with TRBJ2-5, with 12 bases fitting TRBD2. The germline V gene encodes CDR1 SGHTA and CDR2 FQGTGA. The junction had 10 bases not matched to a gene; V was cut back by 6 bases and J by 11 bases. The length of the CDR3 is 14 residues. CDR3 DNA: TGTGCCAGCAGACTATCAGGGCTAGCGGGGGGGCAGTACTTC. Translating it yields CASRLSGLAGGQYF.

Notes on this clonotype: One junction end does not reproduce the germline sequence, and a read error may be involved. V is TRBV2 and J is TRBJ1-4; D gene uncertain. The germline gives CDR1 SNHLY, CDR2 FYNNEI. This CDR3 has 13 residues. This chain's CDR3 is CAGSEAAGEKLFF. CDR3 coding DNA: TGTGCCGGCAGTGAGGCGGCCGGGGAAAAACTGTTTTTT.

The chain combines TRBV19 with TRBJ2-3; unclear D gene. Germline assignment: CDR1 LNHDA and CDR2 SQIVND (reference sequence). There are 11 residues in the CDR3. Trimming shortened V by 3 bases and J by 5 bases, and 3 bases separated the two germline ends. This chain's CDR3 is CASSIQDTQYF. The CDR3 DNA is TGTGCCAGTAGTATTCAAGATACGCAGTATTTT.

This clonotype has just a few counts. V gene TRBV20-1 combines with J gene TRBJ2-3; TRBD2 matches 9 bases. Germline trimming cut 2 bases from V and 2 bases from J; bases unmatched to any gene: 5. The CDR3 extends over 15 amino acids. Germline-derived CDR1 and CDR2 are DFQATT and SNEGSKA (reference sequence). The CDR3 spells CSARHSGGFTDTQYF. In DNA form, the CDR3 reads TGCAGTGCTAGACACAGCGGGGGGTTCACAGATACGCAGTATTTT.

This chain links TRBV5-1 with TRBJ2-3; D ambiguous. Germline lookup yields CDR1 SGHRS and CDR2 YFSETQ. The V and J ends lost 0 bases and 0 bases respectively, with 8 bases between them. The CDR3 spans 15 residues. The CDR3 nucleotides read TGCGCCAGCAGCTTGGTTGTGGGGAGCACAGATACGCAGTATTTT. This codes for CASSLVVGSTDTQYF.

With respect to this clonotype: One end of the junction fails to match germline, which may point to a read error. The CDR3 region is CSVEGTGNIGELFF. CDR3 sequence (DNA): TGCAGCGTTGAAGGGACAGGGAACATCGGGGAGCTGTTTTTT. The chain is built from TRBV29-1 and TRBJ2-2; 8 bases align to TRBD1. CDR1 and CDR2 from the germline V gene are SQVTM and ANQGSEA. The CDR3 covers 14 residues.

This clonotype showed up just a few times. This rearrangement joins TRBV28 to TRBJ2-1, with D uncertain. Looked up from germline, CDR1 is MDHEN and CDR2 is SYDVKM. The CDR3 contains 13 residues. V was cut by 6 bases and J by 6 bases, with 12 bases left in between. This chain's CDR3 is CASSRGERNEQFF. The CDR3 bases are TGTGCCAGCAGCAGAGGTGAGCGCAATGAGCAGTTCTTC.

This clonotype was seen a few times. The CDR3 sequence is CSARDLRQMPGPITGEQYF. In DNA form, the CDR3 reads TGCAGTGCTAGAGATTTACGCCAAATGCCGGGACCCATCACAGGAGAGCAGTACTTC. The chain links TRBV20-1 to TRBJ2-4; the D gene could be TRBD1 or TRBD2 (5 bases each). Deletions cut 0 bases from V and 13 bases from J, with 34 bases between. CDR1 is DFQATT, CDR2 SNEGSKA, per germline (reference sequence). This CDR3 comprises 19 residues.

As for this clonotype: This may come from a read error, since a much larger clone is one base off. J is TRBJ2-6 and V is TRBV28, with TRBD2 identical over 7 bases. Germline V gene data show CDR1 as MDHEN and CDR2 as SYDVKM. With V trimmed by 10 bases and J by 0 bases, 3 bases remained unmatched. The CDR3 has 14 amino acids. The DNA for the CDR3 is TGTGCCAACAGCGGGACCTCTGGGGCCAACGTCCTGACTTTC. It codes for CANSGTSGANVLTF. Full variable domain (outside the CDR3, taken from reference TRBV28 and TRBJ2-6): DVKVTQSSRYLVKRTGEKVFLECVQDMDHENMFWYRQDPGLGLRLIYFSYDVKMKEKGDIPEGYSVSREKKERFSLILESASTNQTSMYLCANSGTSGANVLTFGAGSRLTVL.

The chain recombines TRBV29-1 with TRBJ2-7, with TRBD2 matching 11 bases. This CDR3 is 13 amino acids long. The germline V gene encodes CDR1 SQVTM and CDR2 ANQGSEA. CDR3 in amino acids: CSLISGGDAEQYF. For the CDR3, the DNA is TGCAGTCTAATTAGCGGGGGGGATGCCGAGCAGTACTTC.

V gene TRBV19 combines with J gene TRBJ2-2; 13 nucleotides line up with TRBD2. The CDR3 spans 18 residues. Trimming took 4 bases from V and 5 from J; bases not matched to a gene: 10. Germline CDR1 is LNHDA and CDR2 is SQIVND (reference sequence). CDR3 sequence (DNA): TGTGCCAGTAGTAGGAGTGGACTAGCGGGAGTTGAAACCGGGGAGCTGTTTTTT. Protein product: CASSRSGLAGVETGELFF.

This clonotype has more than one count but fewer than ten. The rearrangement links TRBV5-1 to TRBJ2-5; the match to TRBD1 covers 8 bases. The CDR3 is 12 amino acids. The germline V gene has CDR1 SGHRS and CDR2 YFSETQ. V trimming: 7 bases; J trimming: 5 bases; junction bases outside the gene matches: 4. CDR3 nucleotide sequence: TGCGCCAGCGAGGACAGGGAGGAGACCCAGTACTTC. It translates to CASEDREETQYF. Together with reference TRBV5-1 and TRBJ2-5, the CDR3 gives the full variable domain: KAGVTQTPRYLIKTRGQQVTLSCSPISGHRSVSWYQQTPGQGLQFLFEYFSETQRNKGNFPGRFSGRQFSNSRSEMNVSTLELGDSALYLCASEDREETQYFGPGTRLLVL.

This clonotype was observed a handful of times. The V and J genes are TRBV24-1 and TRBJ2-1; no firm D call. The CDR3 extends over 14 amino acids. From germline, CDR1 is KGHDR and CDR2 SFDVKD. The V end was cut by 7 bases, the J end by 1 base, with 10 bases between. CDR3 coding DNA: TGTGCCACCAGAGGTGGAAGGTCCTACAATGAGCAGTTCTTC. Protein product: CATRGGRSYNEQFF.

V and J are TRBV6-1 and TRBJ1-5; TRBD1 matches at 7 bases. The length of the CDR3 is 17 residues. Trimming cost V 5 bases and J 0 bases; bases outside gene matches: 10. The germline CDR1 and CDR2 sequences are MNHNS and SASEGT. In nucleotides, the CDR3 is TGTGCCAGCAGTCGAAGGGGGCAGCTCAATAGCAATCAGCCCCAGCATTTT. This codes for CASSRRGQLNSNQPQHF.

The sample holds a few counts of this clonotype. This chain connects TRBV28 to TRBJ2-5; D gene ambiguous. The CDR3 extends over 11 amino acids. CDR1 is MDHEN, CDR2 SYDVKM, per germline. V was trimmed by 6 bases and J by 11 bases, leaving 13 bases between them. CDR3 DNA: TGTGCCAGCAGCGCGATTAATGAGCAGTACTTC. Residues: CASSAINEQYF.

This rearrangement joins TRBV20-1 to TRBJ1-4; D remains ambiguous. CDR3 length equals 13 residues. CDR1 and CDR2 from the germline V gene are DFQATT and SNEGSKA (reference sequence). The V end lost 3 bases, the J end lost 8 bases, and 13 bases lay between the germline ends. The CDR3 sequence is CSASIGRLEKLFF. DNA of the CDR3: TGCAGTGCTAGTATCGGCAGATTAGAAAAACTGTTTTTT.

With regard to this clonotype: A much larger clone differs from this one at a single base, so this may be a read error. The V gene is TRBV13, the J gene TRBJ2-6, with 10 bases identical to TRBD1. From germline, CDR1 is PRHDT and CDR2 FYEKMQ (reference sequence). V dropped 4 bases and J dropped 3; count of bases not matched to a gene: 3. CDR3 length: 16 amino acids. The CDR3 is CASSSGTGVGANVLTF. CDR3 DNA sequence: TGTGCCAGCAGCTCCGGGACAGGGGTTGGGGCCAACGTCCTGACTTTC.

The V and J genes are TRBV27 and TRBJ2-4, with 15 bases identical to TRBD2. The J call may be mistaken, given a closer DNA end match to TRBJ2-7. This CDR3 spans 16 amino acids. Germline CDR1 is MNHEY and CDR2 is SMNVEV (reference sequence). Written as DNA, the CDR3 is TGTGCCAGCAGTTGGGGGGGACTAGCGGGAGGAAACGAGCAGTACTTC. It specifies CASSWGGLAGGNEQYF.

This chain uses TRBV4-2 with TRBJ2-7; perhaps TRBD1 as D (6 bases). CDR1 and CDR2 from the germline V gene are LGHNA and YNFKEQ. CDR3 length equals 15 residues. The germline V and J ends were trimmed by 4 bases and 0 bases, with 13 bases remaining between them. CDR3 sequence: CASSPSDRSSYEQYF. Here the CDR3 DNA reads TGTGCCAGCAGCCCTTCGGACAGAAGCTCCTACGAGCAGTACTTC.